A single T cell receptor beta chain is shown here with its context. Its antigen is unidentified. As for time point: baseline pretreatment blood. Sample treatment: 15 Gy SBRT to primary tumor, nephrectomy 4 weeks later. After SBRT, blood was collected at 2 and 4 weeks, plus baseline. The tumor was a clear cell renal cell carcinoma. These data come from a study of radiation and T cells in renal cell carcinoma. Broader study findings: From baseline, blood top tumor clonotypes peaked at 2 weeks post-radiation. Pretreatment tumor biopsies were lacking, so baseline clonotypes are unknown.

Measured with immunoSEQ multiplex PCR; TCRdb has only the in-frame clones, and not every one. The sample holds 94,000 or so clones; under 90% are singletons and the top ten take around 6.7%. Sequences were derived from blood, sampled from a patient whose treatment included radiotherapy and nephrectomy. This clonotype originated in a man between 60 and 70 years old with renal cell carcinoma.

The CDR3 nucleotides read TGTGCCGTAAGTACACAGGCTACCCAGTACTTC. Translation gives CAVSTQATQYF. The genes are TRBV10-3 and TRBJ2-5; a possible D gene is TRBD1 (5 bases). Germline CDR1 reads ENHRY; CDR2 reads SYGVKD. V lost 11 bases to trimming and J lost 8 bases, with 15 bases between them. The CDR3 loop spans 11 amino acids.